This T cell receptor beta chain appears in the sequencing data of a study of early T cells in non-severe SARS-CoV-2 infection. For this clonotype: The antigen is undetermined.

Each cDNA molecule carried a unique molecular identifier. MiXCR was run by TCRdb on the 5' RACE reads, yielding one entry per CDR3 protein. The profile shows about 70,000 distinct CDR3 sequences, about 14% of them singletons. Study-level results: The matching step, a VDJdb search, favored anti-spike CD8 responses and missed private and CD4 specificities.

V gave up 5 bases and J gave up 0 bases; unmatched junction bases: 5. The germline gives CDR1 SGHTA, CDR2 FQGNSA. The CDR3 spans 15 residues. This material consisted of whole blood, taken at baseline. The rearrangement links TRBV7-2 to TRBJ2-7; 9 bases match TRBD2. The sequence derives from an adult who was a healthcare worker with PCR-confirmed SARS-CoV-2 infection or an uninfected control (not recorded which). CDR3 loop: CASSVTSGNSYEQYF. CDR3 sequence (DNA): TGTGCCAGCAGCGTGACTAGCGGAAACTCCTACGAGCAGTACTTC.